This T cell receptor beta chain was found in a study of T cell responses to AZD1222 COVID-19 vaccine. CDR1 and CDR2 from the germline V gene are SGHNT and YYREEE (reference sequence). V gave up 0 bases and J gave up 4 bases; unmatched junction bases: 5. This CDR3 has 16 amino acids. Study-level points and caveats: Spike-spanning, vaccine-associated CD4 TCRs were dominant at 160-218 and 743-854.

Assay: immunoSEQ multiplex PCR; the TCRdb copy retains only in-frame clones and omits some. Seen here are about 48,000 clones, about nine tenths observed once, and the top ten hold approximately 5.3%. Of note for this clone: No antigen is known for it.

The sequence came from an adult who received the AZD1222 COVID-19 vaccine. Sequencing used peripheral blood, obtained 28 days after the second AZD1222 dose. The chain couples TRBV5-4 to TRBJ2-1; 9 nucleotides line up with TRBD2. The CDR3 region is CASSLGGAGGYNEQFF. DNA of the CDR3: TGTGCCAGCAGCTTGGGTGGAGCGGGGGGTTACAATGAGCAGTTCTTC.